This entry concerns a single T cell receptor beta chain. The antigen is not known. The data were obtained in a study of cytomegalovirus exposure and HLA in healthy donors. The study's findings and limits: Specificity for CMV antigens was confirmed in vitro for a few of the CMV-associated chains. HLA alleles were associated with 15,000 to 20,000 TCR beta sequences in a later analysis at 0.05 false discovery rate. HLA restriction was apparent for most CMV-associated TCR beta chains in a later analysis.

Vbeta (60) and Jbeta (13) primers were used in the PCR. The assay was immunoSEQ multiplex PCR, and TCRdb's table has in-frame clones only and misses some. The sample includes about 160,000 clones. Germline CDR1 is MDHEN and CDR2 is SYDVKM. V was shortened by 7 bases and J by 1 base, with 17 bases between the two germline ends. The CDR3 is made up of 16 amino acids. The rearrangement joins TRBV28 to TRBJ2-4, with D maybe TRBD2 (5 bases). This TCR came from a young man in good health and CMV-seronegative. The sample taken for sequencing was PBMCs. The DNA for the CDR3 is TGTGCCAGCACCCGAGGGTCTCACTGGGCCAAAAACATTCAGTACTTC. Its translation is CASTRGSHWAKNIQYF.